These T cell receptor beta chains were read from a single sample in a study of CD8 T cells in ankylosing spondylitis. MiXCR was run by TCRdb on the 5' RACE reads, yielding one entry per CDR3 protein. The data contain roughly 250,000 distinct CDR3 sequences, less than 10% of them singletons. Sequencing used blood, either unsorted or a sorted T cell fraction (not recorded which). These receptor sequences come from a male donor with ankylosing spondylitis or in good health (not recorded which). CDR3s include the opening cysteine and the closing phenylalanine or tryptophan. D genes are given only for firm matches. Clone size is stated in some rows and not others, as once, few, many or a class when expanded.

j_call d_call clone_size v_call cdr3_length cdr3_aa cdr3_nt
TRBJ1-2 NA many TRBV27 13 CASREGGLYGYTF TGTGCCAGCAGGGAGGGAGGCCTCTATGGCTACACCTTC
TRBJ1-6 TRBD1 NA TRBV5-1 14 CSSSLEQGDSPLHF TGCTCCAGCAGCTTGGAACAGGGGGACTCACCCCTCCACTTT
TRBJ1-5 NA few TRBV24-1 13 CATMDAVAQPQHF TGTGCCACCATGGATGCAGTCGCGCAGCCCCAGCATTTT
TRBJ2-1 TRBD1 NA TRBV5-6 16 CASSLGDRVGWNEQFF TGTGCCAGCAGCTTGGGGGACAGGGTCGGGTGGAATGAGCAGTTCTTC
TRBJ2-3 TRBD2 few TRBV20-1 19 CSARGTPLAGGPGTDTQYF TGCAGTGCTAGAGGCACCCCGCTAGCGGGAGGGCCTGGCACAGATACGCAGTATTTT
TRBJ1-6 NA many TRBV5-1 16 CASSLRGGLYNSPLHF TGCGCCAGCAGCTTGAGAGGGGGTCTCTATAATTCACCCCTCCACTTT
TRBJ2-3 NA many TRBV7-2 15 CASSRLSGRTDTQYF TGTGCCAGCAGCCGCCTTAGCGGACGCACAGATACGCAGTATTTT
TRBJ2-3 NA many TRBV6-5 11 CASSYKESQYF TGTGCCAGCAGTTACAAGGAATCGCAGTATTTT
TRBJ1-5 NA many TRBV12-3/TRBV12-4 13 CASSPGHYQPQHF TGTGCCAGCAGTCCGGGCCACTATCAGCCCCAGCATTTT
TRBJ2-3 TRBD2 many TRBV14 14 CASSRRLATDTQYF TGTGCCAGCAGCCGCCGACTAGCGACAGATACGCAGTATTTT
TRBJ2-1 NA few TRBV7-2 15 CASSLGGAQGGEQFF TGTGCCAGCAGCTTAGGTGGGGCTCAGGGAGGTGAGCAGTTCTTC
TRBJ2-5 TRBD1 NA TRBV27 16 CASSWGTGGTLATQYF TGTGCCAGCAGTTGGGGGACAGGGGGTACCCTCGCGACCCAGTACTTC
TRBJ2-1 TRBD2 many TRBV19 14 CASSRAGEVNEQFF TGTGCCAGTAGTAGGGCGGGAGAAGTCAATGAGCAGTTCTTC
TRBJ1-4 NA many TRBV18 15 CASSLLRGPNEKLFF TGTGCCAGCTCACTACTCAGGGGCCCTAATGAAAAACTGTTTTTT
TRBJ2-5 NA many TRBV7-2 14 CASSLAVSQETQYF TGTGCCAGCAGCTTAGCAGTCTCCCAAGAGACCCAGTACTTC
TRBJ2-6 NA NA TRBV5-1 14 CASRHIQGANVLTF TGCGCCAGCAGGCACATTCAAGGGGCCAACGTCCTGACTTTC
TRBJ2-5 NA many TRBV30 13 CAWQETVQETQYF TGTGCCTGGCAAGAGACGGTTCAAGAGACCCAGTACTTC
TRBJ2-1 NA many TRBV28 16 CASQASSYFSYNEQFF TGTGCCAGCCAAGCTAGCTCTTACTTCTCCTACAATGAGCAGTTCTTC
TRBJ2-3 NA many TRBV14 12 CASSQDRVNIYF TGTGCCAGCAGCCAAGATCGAGTTAATATCTATTTT
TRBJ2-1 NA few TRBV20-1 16 CSARGAEGLVANEQFF TGCAGTGCGAGGGGGGCCGAGGGCCTAGTCGCGAATGAGCAGTTCTTC
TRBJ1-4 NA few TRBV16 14 CASSQSSRAEKLFF TGTGCCAGCAGCCAATCCTCCAGGGCGGAAAAACTGTTTTTT
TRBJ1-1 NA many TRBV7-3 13 CASSLMGGTEAFF TGTGCCAGCAGCTTAATGGGAGGCACTGAAGCTTTCTTT
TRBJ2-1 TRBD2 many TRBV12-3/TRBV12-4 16 CASSFRASGKYNEQFF TGTGCCAGCAGTTTTAGGGCTAGCGGGAAGTACAATGAGCAGTTCTTC
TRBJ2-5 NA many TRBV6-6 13 CASNRDILETQYF TGTGCCAGCAATCGGGACATCCTAGAGACCCAGTACTTC
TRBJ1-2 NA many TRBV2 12 CASSVTDGGYTF TGTGCCAGCAGTGTCACCGACGGTGGCTACACCTTC
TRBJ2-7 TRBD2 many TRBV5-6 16 CASSLELPGLAGEQYF TGTGCCAGCAGCTTAGAGCTACCGGGACTAGCGGGAGAGCAGTACTTC
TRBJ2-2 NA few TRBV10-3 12 CAITDNTGELFF TGTGCCATCACTGACAACACCGGGGAGCTGTTTTTT
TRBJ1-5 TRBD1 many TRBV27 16 CASSPYGDSLNQPQHF TGTGCCAGCAGCCCTTATGGGGACAGCCTCAATCAGCCCCAGCATTTT
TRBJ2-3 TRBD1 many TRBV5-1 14 CASSPRDSSDTQYF TGCGCCAGCAGCCCAAGGGACAGTTCAGATACGCAGTATTTT
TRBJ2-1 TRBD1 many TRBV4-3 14 CASSQDTGGNEQFF TGCGCCAGCAGCCAAGATACAGGGGGCAATGAGCAGTTCTTC
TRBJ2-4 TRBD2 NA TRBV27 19 CASSFHSGGASIAKNIQYF TGTGCCAGCAGTTTCCACTCGGGGGGGGCTAGCATAGCCAAAAACATTCAGTACTTC
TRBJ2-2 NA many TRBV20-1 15 CSARVAQGNTGELFF TGCAGTGCTAGAGTGGCACAGGGGAACACCGGGGAGCTGTTTTTT
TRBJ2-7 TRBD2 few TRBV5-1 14 CASRSGLAGYEQYF TGCGCCAGCAGATCGGGACTAGCTGGCTACGAGCAGTACTTC
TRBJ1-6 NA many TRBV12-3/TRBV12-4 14 CASSLKTYNSPLHF TGTGCCAGCAGTTTAAAGACCTATAATTCACCCCTCCACTTT
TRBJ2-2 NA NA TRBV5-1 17 CASSLGGTTLNTGELFF TGCGCCAGCAGCTTAGGTGGCACGACCCTGAACACCGGGGAGCTGTTTTTT
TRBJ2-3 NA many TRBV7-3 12 CASRAETDTQYF TGTGCCAGCAGGGCAGAGACAGATACGCAGTATTTT
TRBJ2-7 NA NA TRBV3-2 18 CASSQPGTSGGNYYEQYF TGTGCCAGCAGCCAACCCGGGACTAGCGGGGGGAATTACTACGAGCAGTACTTC
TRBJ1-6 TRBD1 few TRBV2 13 CASKDRGGSPLHF TGTGCCAGCAAGGACAGGGGCGGTTCACCCCTCCACTTT
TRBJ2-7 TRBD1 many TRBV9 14 CASSVGDRGSEQYF TGTGCCAGCAGCGTCGGGGACAGGGGTTCCGAGCAGTACTTC
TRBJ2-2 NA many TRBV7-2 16 CASSLMGGSNTGELFF TGTGCCAGCAGTCTAATGGGTGGCAGTAACACCGGGGAGCTGTTTTTT
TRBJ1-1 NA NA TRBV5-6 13 CASSLKLNTEAFF TGTGCCAGCAGCTTGAAGCTAAACACTGAAGCTTTCTTT
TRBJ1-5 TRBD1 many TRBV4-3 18 CASSQELTGGGSNQPQHF TGCGCCAGCAGCCAAGAACTTACAGGGGGGGGAAGCAATCAGCCCCAGCATTTT
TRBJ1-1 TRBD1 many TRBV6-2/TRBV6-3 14 CASSYSGGRTEAFF TGTGCCAGCAGTTACTCAGGGGGCAGAACTGAAGCTTTCTTT
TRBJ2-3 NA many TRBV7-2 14 CASSSTVGGDTQYF TGTGCCAGCAGCTCGACCGTGGGGGGAGATACGCAGTATTTT
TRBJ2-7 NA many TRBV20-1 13 CSARGVSSYEQYF TGCAGTGCTAGGGGTGTGAGCTCCTACGAGCAGTACTTC
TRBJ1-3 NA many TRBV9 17 CASSVGVSSISGNTIYF TGTGCCAGCAGCGTAGGCGTCTCCTCAATCTCTGGAAACACCATATATTTT
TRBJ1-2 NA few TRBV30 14 CAWSSQGIGYGYTF TGTGCCTGGAGCTCGCAGGGGATTGGATATGGCTACACCTTC
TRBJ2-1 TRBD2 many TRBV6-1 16 CASSGSGRARYNEQFF TGTGCCAGCAGTGGAAGCGGGAGGGCCCGGTACAATGAGCAGTTCTTC
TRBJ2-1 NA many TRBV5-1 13 CASSLRDGDEQFF TGCGCCAGCAGCTTGAGGGATGGGGATGAGCAGTTCTTC
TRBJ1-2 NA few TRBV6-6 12 CASSSSVMGYTF TGTGCCAGCAGTTCATCTGTGATGGGCTACACCTTC
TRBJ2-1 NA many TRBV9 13 CASSVGEYNEQFF TGTGCCAGCAGCGTAGGCGAATACAATGAGCAGTTCTTC
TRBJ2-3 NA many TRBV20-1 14 CSARGWGGPDTQYF TGCAGTGCTCGTGGGTGGGGGGGCCCAGATACGCAGTATTTT
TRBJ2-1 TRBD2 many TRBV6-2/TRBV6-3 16 CASRSGERGHYNEQFF TGTGCCAGCAGGTCAGGAGAGCGGGGCCACTACAATGAGCAGTTCTTC
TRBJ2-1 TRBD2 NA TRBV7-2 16 CASSLGLARHYNEQFF TGTGCCAGCAGCTTAGGACTAGCGCGACACTACAATGAGCAGTTCTTC
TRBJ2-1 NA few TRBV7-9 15 CASSGREGSYNEQFF TGTGCCAGCAGCGGTCGCGAGGGGTCCTACAATGAGCAGTTCTTC
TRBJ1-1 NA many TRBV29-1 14 CSVEGVVSSTEAFF TGCAGCGTTGAAGGCGTGGTATCTAGCACTGAAGCTTTCTTT
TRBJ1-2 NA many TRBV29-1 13 CSVGTDQRYGYTF TGCAGCGTCGGGACGGACCAGAGATATGGCTACACCTTC